This T cell receptor (beta chain) derives from a study of T cell repertoires in urothelial bladder cancer. Across the whole study: The 12 resected lesions were three cT0, three cTa, three cT1 and three cT2 or greater. General observations from the study: Median infiltrating lymphocyte percentage was under 2.5% in carcinoma specimens. Up to about 15% of carcinoma infiltrating lymphocytes belonged to one T-cell clone. Benign specimens held more T cells than urothelial carcinoma specimens.

This table comes from immunoSEQ multiplex PCR, and its TCRdb copy is limited to in-frame clones, with some not included. The sample holds roughly 2,200 clones, around 76% seen once. About this clone: Its antigen is unidentified.

The receptor comes from a human donor with urothelial carcinoma. Sequenced: tumor-infiltrating cells from bladder cancer.

The CDR3 sequence: CASSLVQFNEQFF. CDR3 in DNA: TGTGCCAGCAGCTTAGTCCAGTTCAATGAGCAGTTCTTC. The chain joins TRBV7-2 to TRBJ2-1; D unresolved. The CDR3 runs 13 residues. The germline V gene has CDR1 SGHTA and CDR2 FQGNSA. The V and J ends lost 1 base and 6 bases respectively, with 7 bases between them. Supplemented by reference TRBV7-2 and TRBJ2-1, the full variable domain reads GAGVSQSPSNKVTEKGKDVELRCDPISGHTALYWYRQSLGQGLEFLIYFQGNSAPDKSGLPSDRFSAERTGGSVSTLTIQRTQQEDSAVYLCASSLVQFNEQFFGPGTRLTVL.